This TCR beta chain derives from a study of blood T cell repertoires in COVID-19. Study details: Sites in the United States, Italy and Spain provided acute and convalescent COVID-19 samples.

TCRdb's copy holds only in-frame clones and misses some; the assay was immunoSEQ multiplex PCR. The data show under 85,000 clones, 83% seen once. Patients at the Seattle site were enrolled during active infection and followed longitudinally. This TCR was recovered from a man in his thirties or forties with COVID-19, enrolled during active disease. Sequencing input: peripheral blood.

CDR3 nucleotides: TGTGCCAGCAGTAAAACCCCCGGGACAGTTACCTACGAGCAGTACTTC. Protein product: CASSKTPGTVTYEQYF. The genes are TRBV27 and TRBJ2-7; 7 bases are shared with TRBD1. The CDR3 has 16 residues. The germline gives CDR1 MNHEY, CDR2 SMNVEV (reference sequence). V lost 5 bases and J lost 2; bases outside the gene matches: 12.